These 21 T cell receptor beta chains were sequenced from one sample in a study of T cells after yellow fever vaccination. Each CDR3 protein gets one entry after TCRdb re-called the 5' RACE reads with MiXCR. Of fewer than 450,000 distinct CDR3 sequences in the sample, 3% to 4.5% are singletons; the top ten hold 20% to 25%. Source: PBMCs, taken 5 days after the yellow fever booster vaccination. These TCRs come from a man younger than 35 who received the YFV17D yellow fever vaccine.

The chain recombines TRBV5-1 with TRBJ1-4; no firm D call. This CDR3 has 13 residues. Looked up from germline, CDR1 is SGHRS and CDR2 is YFSETQ. V was clipped by 0 bases and J by 8 bases, with 8 bases between them. This CDR3 is CASSLGVEEKLFF. CDR3 DNA sequence: TGCGCCAGCAGCTTGGGGGTGGAGGAAAAACTGTTTTTT.

The chain has TRBV5-1 and TRBJ2-7; 8 positions agree with TRBD1. The CDR3 has 16 amino acids. V was clipped by 0 bases and J by 3 bases; unmatched bases: 8. Germline V gives CDR1 SGHRS, CDR2 YFSETQ. The chain's CDR3 is CASSLVPQGAGYEQYF. In nucleotides, the CDR3 is TGCGCCAGCAGCTTGGTACCCCAGGGGGCAGGCTACGAGCAGTACTTC.

This clonotype was counted at least ten times. The chain has TRBV7-9 and TRBJ2-1; perhaps TRBD1 as D (6 bases). This CDR3 is built from 15 residues. The ends were cut back, 1 base at V and 5 bases at J, with 12 bases in the middle. Germline CDR1 is SEHNR and CDR2 is FQNEAQ (reference sequence). Written as DNA, the CDR3 is TGTGCCAGCAGCTTAGAAGGGGGTAATGACAATGAGCAGTTCTTC. It specifies CASSLEGGNDNEQFF. Filled out from reference TRBV7-9 and TRBJ2-1, the complete variable domain reads DTGVSQNPRHKITKRGQNVTFRCDPISEHNRLYWYRQTLGQGPEFLTYFQNEAQLEKSRLLSDRFSAERPKGSFSTLEIQRTEQGDSAMYLCASSLEGGNDNEQFFGPGTRLTVL.

V and J are TRBV6-5 and TRBJ2-2; 9 bases are shared with TRBD1. The CDR3 consists of 14 residues. From germline, CDR1 is MNHEY and CDR2 SVGAGI. With 7 bases clipped from V and 7 bases from J, the junction kept 7 bases outside the gene matches. The CDR3 protein is CASTPTGGNGELFF. The CDR3 DNA is TGTGCCAGCACGCCGACAGGGGGTAACGGGGAGCTGTTTTTT.

This clonotype was recorded a few times. Here the CDR3 reads CASSPHDSYNEQFF. CDR3 DNA sequence: TGTGCCAGCAGCCCACACGACAGTTACAATGAGCAGTTCTTC. The chain is built from TRBV7-3 and TRBJ2-1; TRBD1 might be the D (5 bases). In germline, CDR1 is SGHTA, CDR2 FQGTGA. Trimming took 5 bases from V and 4 from J, leaving 12 bases between them. The CDR3 runs to 14 residues.

This clonotype was seen many times. V gene TRBV6-5 combines with J gene TRBJ1-5, with D maybe TRBD1 (6 bases). The CDR3 runs to 13 residues. Trimming removed 8 bases from V and 5 bases from J, with 13 bases in between. Germline CDR1 MNHEY, CDR2 SVGAGI. CDR3 bases: TGTGCCAGCGCTACAGGGAGGGATCAGCCCCAGCATTTT. This gives the protein CASATGRDQPQHF.

This clonotype was seen ten or more times. This sequence joins TRBV7-6 and TRBJ2-5; 7 bases are shared with TRBD2. Germline CDR1 reads SGHVS; CDR2 reads FNYEAQ. The CDR3 is 13 residues long. The CDR3 sequence is CASGNGGAETQYF. As DNA, the CDR3 is TGTGCGAGCGGGAACGGCGGGGCAGAGACCCAGTACTTC. Full variable domain (remainder filled in from reference TRBV7-6 and TRBJ2-5): GAGVSQSPRYKVTKRGQDVALRCDPISGHVSLYWYRQALGQGPEFLTYFNYEAQQDKSGLPNDRFSAERPEGSISTLTIQRTEQRDSAMYRCASGNGGAETQYFGPGTRLLVL.

The chain recombines TRBV4-1 with TRBJ2-5; 13 positions agree with TRBD2. J gave up 6 bases and V 3 bases, and 7 bases lay outside the gene matches. The CDR3 spans 16 residues. From germline, CDR1 is MGHRA and CDR2 YSYEKL. The CDR3 bases are TGCGCCAGCAGCCATGACAGACTAGCGGGGGGCAAGACCCAGTACTTC. Protein: CASSHDRLAGGKTQYF.

The chain combines TRBV20-1 with TRBJ1-1; weak D call: TRBD1 (6 bases). V dropped 0 bases and J dropped 1 base, with 12 bases sitting between them. The CDR3 has 15 amino acids. Germline-derived CDR1 and CDR2 are DFQATT and SNEGSKA (reference sequence). The DNA for the CDR3 is TGCAGTGCTAGAGACCTGGACAGAACGAACACTGAAGCTTTCTTT. This codes for CSARDLDRTNTEAFF.

The chain links TRBV7-7 to TRBJ2-7; no clear D gene. The germline V gene encodes CDR1 SSHAT and CDR2 FNYEAQ (reference sequence). This CDR3 spans 12 amino acids. CDR3 bases: TGTGCTAGCAGCCCCGATTACTCCGAGCAGTACGTC. This codes for CASSPDYSEQYV.

This clonotype was found many times. V and J are TRBV4-3 and TRBJ2-1; 11 positions agree with TRBD2. Germline V CDR1 and CDR2: LGHNA, YSLEER. V lost 2 bases and J lost 8; bases outside the gene matches: 14. CDR3 size: 18 residues. The chain's CDR3 is CASSQNPASGGLGDEQFF. The CDR3 bases are TGCGCCAGCAGCCAAAATCCCGCTAGCGGGGGGCTAGGCGATGAGCAGTTCTTC.

V gene TRBV6-2 or TRBV6-3 combines with J gene TRBJ1-2, with D unresolved. V was shortened by 6 bases and J by 8 bases, with 16 bases between the two germline ends. In germline, CDR1 is MNHEY, CDR2 SVGEGT. The CDR3 is 13 residues long. The CDR3 bases are TGTGCCAGCAGCCTGCTAACCTATGGAGGCTACACCTTC. It encodes CASSLLTYGGYTF.

Points on this clonotype: This may arise from a read error, as a much more abundant clone is one base away. The chain is built from TRBV4-2 and TRBJ2-1; D ambiguous. Looked up from germline, CDR1 is LGHNA and CDR2 is YNFKEQ. This CDR3 contains 16 residues. The DNA for the CDR3 is TGTGCCAGCAGCCAAGACCGGGCCGTAACCTACACTGAGCAGTTCTTC. Protein product: CASSQDRAVTYTEQFF.

This clonotype was observed many times. The J gene is TRBJ2-5, the V gene TRBV5-1; a possible D gene is TRBD1 (8 bases). The germline CDR1 and CDR2 sequences are SGHRS and YFSETQ. CDR3 size: 14 residues. Trimming removed 4 bases from V and 5 bases from J, with 15 bases in between. The CDR3 nucleotides read TGCGCCAGCAGCGACGGACAGGGAGGGGAGACCCAGTACTTC. Protein product: CASSDGQGGETQYF.

V usage is TRBV7-9 and J usage is TRBJ1-4; 8 positions agree with TRBD1. Germline V gene lookup returns CDR1 SEHNR and CDR2 FQNEAQ (reference sequence). With 3 bases clipped from V and 6 bases from J, the junction kept 6 bases outside the gene matches. This CDR3 has 15 residues. CDR3 in amino acids: CASSLTGAWDEKLFF. CDR3 bases: TGTGCCAGCAGCTTGACAGGGGCCTGGGATGAAAAACTGTTTTTT.

The chain recombines TRBV21-1 with TRBJ2-7; the table gives TRBD1 as D, unverified against the DNA. TRBV21-1 constitutes a pseudogene. The CDR3 loop spans 16 amino acids. The CDR3 is CASSNPGGTDSYEQYV. The CDR3 nucleotides read TGTGCCAGCAGCAACCCTGGGGGGACAGACTCCTACGAGCAGTACGTC.

This chain uses TRBV23-1 with TRBJ1-1; tentatively, D is TRBD1 (5 bases). TRBV23-1 is an ORF, and what it does is uncertain. Trimming left V 10 bases short and J 3 bases short, with 18 bases between. This CDR3 is built from 14 residues. Here the CDR3 DNA reads TGCGCCATCAGGAAAAGACAGTGGGACACTGAAGCTTTCTTT. Translating gives CAIRKRQWDTEAFF.

This clonotype was detected ten times or more. This sequence joins TRBV7-3 and TRBJ2-1, with TRBD1 matching 12 bases. This CDR3 has 14 residues. The V and J ends lost 8 bases and 10 bases, in that order; junction bases with no gene match: 9. In germline, CDR1 is SGHTA, CDR2 FQGTGA. The CDR3 loop is CASAPGQGAREQFF. In DNA form, the CDR3 reads TGTGCCAGCGCTCCGGGACAGGGGGCGCGGGAGCAGTTCTTC.

The V and J genes are TRBV20-1 and TRBJ2-4, with 14 positions matching TRBD2. The V gene end was trimmed by 3 bases and the J gene end by 1 base; junction bases not matched to a gene: 8. This CDR3 has 18 amino acids. The germline V gene encodes CDR1 DFQATT and CDR2 SNEGSKA (reference sequence). The CDR3, as DNA: TGCAGTGCTAGTCGACTAGCGGGGGGGCGAACCGCCAAAAACATTCAGTACTTC. It specifies CSASRLAGGRTAKNIQYF.

The sample holds a few counts of this clonotype. The J gene is TRBJ2-2, the V gene TRBV5-4, with 7 bases identical to TRBD1. CDR1 and CDR2 from the germline V gene are SGHNT and YYREEE (reference sequence). The junction had 9 bases not matched to a gene; V was cut back by 4 bases and J by 3 bases. This CDR3 region has 16 residues. Here the CDR3 DNA reads TGTGCCAGCAGCGCAAAGACAGGGAAGGACACCGGGGAGCTGTTTTTT. It specifies CASSAKTGKDTGELFF.

The CDR3 loop reads CASSYREGSPLHF. CDR3 coding DNA: TGTGCCAGCAGTTATAGGGAGGGTTCACCCCTCCACTTT. This chain connects TRBV27 to TRBJ1-6; no definite D call. Germline values: CDR1 MNHEY, CDR2 SMNVEV (reference sequence). The CDR3 spans 13 residues. V was pared by 4 bases and J by 9 bases, with 10 bases between.